This entry concerns a single T cell receptor beta chain. What it binds is not known. Donor samples were obtained from healthy Caucasian individuals from Russia, aged roughly 6 to 90. Together with a sample-barcoded 5' primer, a J-beta primer mix was included in a second PCR lasting roughly 6 to 12 cycles. Each CDR3 protein is one row after TCRdb ran MiXCR on the 5' RACE reads. This sample has about 1.5 million distinct CDR3 sequences, with approximately 43% found just once. This sample is part of a study of blood T cells in healthy people across ages. Study conclusions and caveats: Lack of knowledge of donor CMV status possibly confounded expanded clonotype changes.

From germline, CDR1 is MNHEY and CDR2 SMNVEV (reference sequence). CDR3 length: 15 residues. V was clipped by 5 bases and J by 3 bases, with 16 bases between them. The receptor comes from a woman younger than 35 in good health. The J gene is TRBJ1-2, the V gene TRBV27, with D possibly matching TRBD1 (5 bases). Material for sequencing was blood. The CDR3, as DNA: TGTGCCAGCAGTCAGAGACCCGAACAGGACTATGGCTACACCTTC. It yields the protein CASSQRPEQDYGYTF.